This T cell receptor (beta chain) was recorded in a study of blood T cell repertoires in COVID-19. While infection was still active, Seattle patients were enrolled and then followed longitudinally. Sequencing was performed with immunoSEQ multiplex PCR; in TCRdb, only in-frame clones are kept and a portion is missing. Found here are about 310,000 clones, roughly 90% of them singletons; the top ten hold roughly 2.9%. The V end lost 3 bases, the J end lost 6 bases, and 11 bases lay between the germline ends. CDR3 length: 13 amino acids. In germline, CDR1 is MNHNS, CDR2 SASEGT. The sequence came from a woman younger than 45 with COVID-19, enrolled during active disease. The sequencing input was peripheral blood. This sequence joins TRBV6-1 and TRBJ1-2; TRBD1 might be the D (5 bases). This CDR3 reads CASSDAGWNGYTF. The DNA of the CDR3 is TGTGCCAGCAGTGACGCAGGGTGGAATGGCTACACCTTC.